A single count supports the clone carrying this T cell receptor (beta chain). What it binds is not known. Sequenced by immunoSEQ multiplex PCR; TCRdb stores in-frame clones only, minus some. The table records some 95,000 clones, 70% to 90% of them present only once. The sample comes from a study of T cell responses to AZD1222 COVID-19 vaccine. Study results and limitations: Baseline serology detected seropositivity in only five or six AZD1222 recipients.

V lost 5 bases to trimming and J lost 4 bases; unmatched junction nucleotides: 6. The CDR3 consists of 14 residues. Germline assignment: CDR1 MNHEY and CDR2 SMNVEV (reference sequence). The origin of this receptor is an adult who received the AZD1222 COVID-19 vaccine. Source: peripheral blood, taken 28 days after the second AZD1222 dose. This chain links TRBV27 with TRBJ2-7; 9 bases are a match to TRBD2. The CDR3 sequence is CASSPSGEGYEQYF. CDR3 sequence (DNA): TGTGCCAGCAGTCCTAGCGGGGAGGGGTACGAGCAGTACTTC.